This is a list of T cell receptor beta chains from one sample in a study of T cell changes during pregnancy in multiple sclerosis. Assay used: immunoSEQ multiplex PCR; TCRdb lists only in-frame clones, some missing. The table lists tens of thousands of clones, 85% to 95% of them singletons. The source was peripheral blood, collected in the third trimester of pregnancy. The receptors were gathered from a female donor in good health, enrolled as a control in a pregnancy study. The CDR3 runs from the conserved cysteine through the conserved F or W. D genes are given only for firm matches. Some rows mark clone size as missing; the rest say once, few, many or name a class of expanded clone.

TRBJ2-7,.,15,TRBV4-1,.,CASSQVGTIAYEQYF,TGCGCCAGCAGCCAAGTAGGAACCATAGCTTACGAGCAGTACTTC
TRBJ2-1,.,15,TRBV5-4,TRBD2,CASSLRRGVWNEQFF,TGTGCCAGCAGCTTGAGGCGGGGGGTTTGGAATGAGCAGTTCTTC
TRBJ2-7,.,12,TRBV27,.,CASSPPRGEQYF,TGTGCCAGCAGTCCCCCGCGAGGGGAGCAGTACTTC
TRBJ2-7,once,16,TRBV13,.,CASSLGDPGDTYEQYF,TGTGCCAGCAGCTTAGGCGACCCGGGAGATACCTACGAGCAGTACTTC
TRBJ2-3,.,11,TRBV21-1,.,CATGKTDTQYF,TGTGCCACCGGGAAGACAGATACGCAGTATTTT
TRBJ1-2,once,15,TRBV6-5,.,CASSYSIMRVYGYTF,TGTGCCAGCAGTTACTCGATTATGCGCGTCTATGGCTACACCTTC
TRBJ1-1,few,13,TRBV5-1,.,CASSLGGGTEAFF,TGCGCCAGCAGCTTGGGAGGAGGCACTGAAGCTTTCTTT
TRBJ2-7,.,11,TRBV19,.,CASSNGRDQTF,TGTGCCAGTAGTAATGGTCGGGATCAGACGTTC
TRBJ2-5,once,15,TRBV4-1,TRBD1,CASSRGDRSEETQYF,TGCGCCAGCAGCCGGGGGGACAGGTCAGAGGAGACCCAGTACTTC
TRBJ1-4,.,12,TRBV2,.,CASRAGGEKLFF,TGTGCCAGCAGGGCAGGAGGCGAAAAACTGTTTTTT
TRBJ2-2,once,15,TRBV2,TRBD2,CASSLAGGDTGELFF,TGTGCCAGCAGTTTAGCGGGGGGGGACACCGGGGAGCTGTTTTTT
TRBJ2-2,.,16,TRBV29-1,TRBD2,CSASPRAGGPPGELFF,TGCAGCGCCTCTCCCCGTGCGGGAGGGCCCCCCGGGGAGCTGTTTTTT
TRBJ2-2,.,15,TRBV19,TRBD2,CASSMTSGRSGELFF,TGTGCCAGTAGTATGACTAGCGGGAGATCCGGGGAGCTGTTTTTT
TRBJ2-7,once,16,TRBV19,TRBD1,CASSIGHGTGGYEQYF,TGTGCCAGTAGTATAGGCCACGGGACAGGGGGCTACGAGCAGTACTTC
TRBJ1-1,.,11,TRBV19,.,CASRWGPEAFF,TGTGCCAGTAGGTGGGGGCCCGAAGCTTTCTTT
TRBJ2-7,.,16,TRBV7-6,TRBD2,CASSLGWAGEVYEQYF,TGTGCCAGCAGCTTAGGGTGGGCGGGAGAAGTTTACGAGCAGTACTTC
TRBJ2-2,.,16,TRBV5-1,TRBD1,CASSWGDRTSAGELFF,TGCGCCAGCAGCTGGGGGGACAGGACAAGTGCCGGGGAGCTGTTTTTT
TRBJ2-7,.,13,TRBV27,.,CASSKLGRGEQYF,TGTGCCAGCAGTAAGCTGGGTCGGGGGGAGCAGTACTTC
TRBJ1-1,.,13,TRBV29-1,.,CSAQRQGNTEAFF,TGCAGCGCCCAACGGCAGGGAAACACTGAAGCTTTCTTT
TRBJ2-1,.,15,TRBV11-3,TRBD1,CASSFGQGSANEQFF,TGTGCCAGCAGCTTCGGACAGGGATCAGCTAATGAGCAGTTCTTC
TRBJ1-2,once,13,TRBV28,.,CASRATVGYGYTF,TGTGCCAGCAGAGCAACAGTGGGCTATGGCTACACCTTC
TRBJ1-1,.,12,TRBV19,.,CASSPLNTEAFF,TGTGCCAGTAGTCCTCTAAATACCGAGGCTTTCTTT
TRBJ2-7,.,17,TRBV19,.,CASSIRYTVPNAYEQYF,TGTGCCAGTAGTATAAGGTACACAGTGCCTAACGCCTACGAGCAGTACTTC
TRBJ2-3,once,12,TRBV30,.,CAWSVIADTQYF,TGTGCCTGGAGTGTAATAGCAGATACGCAGTATTTT
TRBJ2-5,.,13,TRBV5-6,TRBD2,CASSWGGDGTQYF,TGTGCCAGCAGCTGGGGGGGGGATGGGACCCAGTACTTC
TRBJ1-2,.,15,TRBV18,TRBD1,CASSPVQGVMDGYTF,TGTGCCAGCTCACCGGTTCAGGGGGTCATGGATGGCTACACCTTC
TRBJ2-3,.,12,TRBV7-9,.,CASTKGEDTQYF,TGTGCCAGCACCAAGGGGGAAGATACGCAGTATTTT
TRBJ2-5,.,13,TRBV7-9,.,CASSLGGEETQYF,TGTGCCAGCAGCTTAGGGGGAGAAGAGACCCAGTACTTC
TRBJ1-2,.,18,TRBV28,TRBD1,CASSETAKYRGRDYGYTF,TGTGCCAGCAGTGAAACAGCGAAGTACAGGGGGCGCGACTATGGCTACACCTTC
TRBJ2-1,once,13,TRBV7-2,.,CASSPAMGYEQFF,TGTGCCAGCAGCCCCGCCATGGGCTATGAGCAGTTCTTC
TRBJ2-7,.,15,TRBV6-5,TRBD1,CASSSWGQGFDEQYF,TGTGCCAGCAGCTCCTGGGGACAGGGTTTCGACGAGCAGTACTTC
TRBJ2-5,.,15,TRBV15,TRBD1,CATSNRAGGKETQYF,TGTGCCACCAGCAACCGAGCAGGGGGAAAAGAGACCCAGTACTTC
TRBJ2-2,.,15,TRBV6-5,.,CASSYGLTNTGELFF,TGTGCCAGCAGTTACGGACTAACGAACACCGGGGAGCTGTTTTTT
TRBJ1-2,.,16,TRBV7-9,TRBD1,CASSLYLRDSPYGYTF,TGTGCCAGCAGCTTATACCTCAGGGACAGTCCCTATGGCTACACCTTC
TRBJ1-3,.,16,TRBV21-1,.,CASSARTGFSGNTIYF,TGTGCCAGCAGCGCCCGGACAGGTTTCAGTGGAAACACCATATATTTT
TRBJ2-5,.,18,TRBV7-9,.,CASSGPGTLGSKQETQYF,TGTGCCAGCAGCGGACCCGGGACTCTGGGGTCGAAACAAGAGACCCAGTACTTC
TRBJ2-1,.,17,TRBV9,.,CASSATLDGSSYNEQFF,TGTGCCAGCAGCGCCACACTAGACGGTAGCTCCTACAATGAGCAGTTCTTC